This T cell receptor (beta chain) was documented in a study of T cells in Graves' hyperthyroidism and ophthalmopathy. Patients with uncontrolled infections, other autoimmune diseases, pregnancy or lactation were excluded. On the basis of clinical symptoms, serum thyroxine and TRAb, thyroid ultrasound and orbital computed tomography, diagnoses were made. Study-wide results and caveats: Researchers report that a 13 V-J model separated ophthalmopathy from stable hyperthyroidism.

V was shortened by 5 bases and J by 1 base, with 9 bases between the two germline ends. Germline V gene sequence: CDR1 SNHLY, CDR2 FYNNEI. The CDR3 runs to 15 residues. TCR beta CDR3 regions were amplified from RNA transcripts. Carried out on the TCR CDR3, a first-round RT-PCR used the HTBI primer set. TCRdb processed the multiplex PCR reads anew with MiXCR; each CDR3 protein has one entry. The table records approximately 640,000 distinct CDR3 sequences, approximately 42% of them present only once. This clonotype was recorded at least ten times. Its specificity is unknown. The rearrangement joins TRBV2 to TRBJ1-6; weak D call: TRBD1 (5 bases). The clonotype was recovered from an adult man with Graves' disease, either hyperthyroidism or ophthalmopathy (not recorded which). Sequencing was done on a sample of peripheral blood or thyroid tissue (not recorded which). The chain's CDR3 is CASSPQGSYNSPLHF. The CDR3, as DNA: TGTGCCAGCAGTCCTCAGGGATCCTATAATTCACCCCTCCACTTT.